This TCR beta chain came from a study of cytomegalovirus exposure and HLA in healthy donors. V was cut by 1 base and J by 5 bases, with 9 bases left in between. The CDR3 has 14 residues. The germline CDR1 and CDR2 sequences are MDHEN and SYDVKM. Use of 60 Vbeta and 13 Jbeta primers characterized the PCR. Assay used: immunoSEQ multiplex PCR; TCRdb lists only in-frame clones, some missing. The sample records 120,000 to 150,000 clones, over 75% being singletons. Sequencing input: PBMCs. This rearrangement joins TRBV28 to TRBJ1-5; possible D gene TRBD1, 5 bases. This TCR derives from a man aged 25-40 years in good health and CMV-seronegative. CDR3 loop: CASSLSAGYQPQHF. The CDR3 bases are TGTGCCAGCAGTTTATCGGCAGGGTATCAGCCCCAGCATTTT.